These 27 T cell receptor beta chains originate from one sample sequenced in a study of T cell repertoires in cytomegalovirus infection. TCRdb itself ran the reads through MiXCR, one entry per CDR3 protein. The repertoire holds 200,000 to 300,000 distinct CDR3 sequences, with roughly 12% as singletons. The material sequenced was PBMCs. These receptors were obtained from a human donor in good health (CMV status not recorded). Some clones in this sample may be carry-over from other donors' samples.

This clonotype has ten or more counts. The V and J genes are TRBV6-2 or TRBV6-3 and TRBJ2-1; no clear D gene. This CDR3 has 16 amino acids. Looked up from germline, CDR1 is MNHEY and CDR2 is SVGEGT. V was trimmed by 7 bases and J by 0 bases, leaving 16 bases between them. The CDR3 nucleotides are TGTGCCAGCACCTATGGACCCCCAAGCTCCTACAATGAGCAGTTCTTC. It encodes CASTYGPPSSYNEQFF.

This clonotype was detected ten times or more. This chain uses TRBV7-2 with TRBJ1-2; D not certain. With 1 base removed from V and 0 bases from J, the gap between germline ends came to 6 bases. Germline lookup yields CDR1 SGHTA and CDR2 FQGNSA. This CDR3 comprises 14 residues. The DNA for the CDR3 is TGTGCCAGCAGCTTAGAGATGGCTAACTATGGCTACACCTTC. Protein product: CASSLEMANYGYTF.

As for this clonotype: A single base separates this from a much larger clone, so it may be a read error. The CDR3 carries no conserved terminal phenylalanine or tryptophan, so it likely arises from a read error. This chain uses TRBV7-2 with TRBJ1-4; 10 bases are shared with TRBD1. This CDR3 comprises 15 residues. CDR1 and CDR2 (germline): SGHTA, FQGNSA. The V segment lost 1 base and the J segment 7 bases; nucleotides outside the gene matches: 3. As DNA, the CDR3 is TGTGCCAGCAGCTTAGGGGACAGGGGATCTGAAAAACTGTTTTTA. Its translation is CASSLGDRGSEKLFL.

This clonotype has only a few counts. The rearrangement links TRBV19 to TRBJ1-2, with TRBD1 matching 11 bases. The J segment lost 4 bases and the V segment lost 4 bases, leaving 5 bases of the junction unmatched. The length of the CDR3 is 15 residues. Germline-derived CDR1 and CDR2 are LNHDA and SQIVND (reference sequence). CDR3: CASSTGDRGVYGYTF. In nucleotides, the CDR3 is TGTGCCAGTAGTACAGGGGACAGGGGGGTCTATGGCTACACCTTC.

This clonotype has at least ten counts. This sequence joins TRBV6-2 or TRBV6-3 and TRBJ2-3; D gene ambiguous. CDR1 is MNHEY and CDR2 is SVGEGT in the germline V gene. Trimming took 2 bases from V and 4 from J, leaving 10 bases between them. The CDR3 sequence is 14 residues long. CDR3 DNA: TGTGCCAGCAGTTACAGGGTCGTCCCAGATACGCAGTATTTT. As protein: CASSYRVVPDTQYF.

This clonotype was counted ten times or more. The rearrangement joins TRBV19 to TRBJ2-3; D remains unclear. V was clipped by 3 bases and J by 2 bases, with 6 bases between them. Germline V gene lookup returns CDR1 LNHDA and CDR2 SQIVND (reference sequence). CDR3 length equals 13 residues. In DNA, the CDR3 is TGTGCCAGTAGTATGGGCCACACAGATACGCAGTATTTT. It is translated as CASSMGHTDTQYF. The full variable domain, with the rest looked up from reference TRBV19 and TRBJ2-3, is DGGITQSPKYLFRKEGQNVTLSCEQNLNHDAMYWYRQDPGQGLRLIYYSQIVNDFQKGDIAEGYSVSREKKESFPLTVTSAQKNPTAFYLCASSMGHTDTQYFGPGTRLTVL.

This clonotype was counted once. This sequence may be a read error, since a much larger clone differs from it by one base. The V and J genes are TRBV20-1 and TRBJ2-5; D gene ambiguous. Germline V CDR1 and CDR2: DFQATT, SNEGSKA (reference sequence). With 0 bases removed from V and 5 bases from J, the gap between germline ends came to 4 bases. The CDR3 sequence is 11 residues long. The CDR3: CSARDWETQYF. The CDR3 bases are TGCAGTGCTAGAGATTGGGAGACCCAGTACTTC.

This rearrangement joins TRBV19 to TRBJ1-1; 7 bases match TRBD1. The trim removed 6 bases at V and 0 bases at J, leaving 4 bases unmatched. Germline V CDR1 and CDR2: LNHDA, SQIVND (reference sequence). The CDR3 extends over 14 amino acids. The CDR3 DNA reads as TGTGCCAGTAGAGACAGGGCCTTGAACACTGAAGCTTTCTTT. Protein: CASRDRALNTEAFF. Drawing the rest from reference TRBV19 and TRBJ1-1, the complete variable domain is DGGITQSPKYLFRKEGQNVTLSCEQNLNHDAMYWYRQDPGQGLRLIYYSQIVNDFQKGDIAEGYSVSREKKESFPLTVTSAQKNPTAFYLCASRDRALNTEAFFGQGTRLTVV.

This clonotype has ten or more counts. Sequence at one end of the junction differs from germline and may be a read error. CDR3: CASSLAGTSGYNEQFF. The CDR3 nucleotides are TGTGCCAGCAGCCTAGCCGGGACTAGCGGTTACAATGAGCAGTTCTTC. The chain joins TRBV7-8 to TRBJ2-1; 11 positions match TRBD2. The germline V gene encodes CDR1 SGHVS and CDR2 FQNEAQ. This CDR3 is 16 amino acids long.

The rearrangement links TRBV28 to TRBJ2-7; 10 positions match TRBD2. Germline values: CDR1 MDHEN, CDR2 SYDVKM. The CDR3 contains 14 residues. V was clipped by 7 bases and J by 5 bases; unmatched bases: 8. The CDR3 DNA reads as TGTGCCAGCATTGGGCCTAGCGGGAGCCACGAGCAGTACTTC. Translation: CASIGPSGSHEQYF.

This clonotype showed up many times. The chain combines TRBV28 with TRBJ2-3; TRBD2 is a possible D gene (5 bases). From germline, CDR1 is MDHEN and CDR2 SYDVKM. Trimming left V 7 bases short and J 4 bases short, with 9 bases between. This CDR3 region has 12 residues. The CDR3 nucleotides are TGTGCCAGCAACCCGAGGGCAGATACGCAGTATTTT. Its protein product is CASNPRADTQYF. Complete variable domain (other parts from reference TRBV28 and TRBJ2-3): DVKVTQSSRYLVKRTGEKVFLECVQDMDHENMFWYRQDPGLGLRLIYFSYDVKMKEKGDIPEGYSVSREKKERFSLILESASTNQTSMYLCASNPRADTQYFGPGTRLTVL.

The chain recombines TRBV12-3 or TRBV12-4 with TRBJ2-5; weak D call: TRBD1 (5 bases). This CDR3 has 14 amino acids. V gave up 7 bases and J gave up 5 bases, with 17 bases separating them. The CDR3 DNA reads TGTGCCAGCACCGCAGGTGGGGCAGGGGAGACCCAGTACTTC. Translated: CASTAGGAGETQYF.

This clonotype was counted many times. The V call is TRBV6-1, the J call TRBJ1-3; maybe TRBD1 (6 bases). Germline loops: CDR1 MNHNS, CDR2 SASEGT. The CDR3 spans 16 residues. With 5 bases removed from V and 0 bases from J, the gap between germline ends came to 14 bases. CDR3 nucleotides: TGTGCCAGCAGTTTCGGACAGACATACTCTGGAAACACCATATATTTT. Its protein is CASSFGQTYSGNTIYF.

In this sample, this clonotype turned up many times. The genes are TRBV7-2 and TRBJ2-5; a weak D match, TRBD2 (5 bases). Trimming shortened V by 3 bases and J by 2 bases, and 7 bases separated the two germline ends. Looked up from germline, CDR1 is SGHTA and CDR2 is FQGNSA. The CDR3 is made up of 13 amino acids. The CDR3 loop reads CASSFTGQETQYF. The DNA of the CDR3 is TGTGCCAGCAGCTTTACGGGGCAAGAGACCCAGTACTTC. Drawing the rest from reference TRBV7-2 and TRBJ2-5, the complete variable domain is GAGVSQSPSNKVTEKGKDVELRCDPISGHTALYWYRQSLGQGLEFLIYFQGNSAPDKSGLPSDRFSAERTGGSVSTLTIQRTQQEDSAVYLCASSFTGQETQYFGPGTRLLVL.

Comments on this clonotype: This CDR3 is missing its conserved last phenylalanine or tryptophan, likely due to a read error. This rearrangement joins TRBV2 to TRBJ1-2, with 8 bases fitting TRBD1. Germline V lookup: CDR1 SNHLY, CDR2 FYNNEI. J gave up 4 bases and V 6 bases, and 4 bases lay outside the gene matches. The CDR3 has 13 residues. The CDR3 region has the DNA TGTGCCAGCAGGACACAGGGGGGCTATGGCTACACCTTA. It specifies CASRTQGGYGYTL.

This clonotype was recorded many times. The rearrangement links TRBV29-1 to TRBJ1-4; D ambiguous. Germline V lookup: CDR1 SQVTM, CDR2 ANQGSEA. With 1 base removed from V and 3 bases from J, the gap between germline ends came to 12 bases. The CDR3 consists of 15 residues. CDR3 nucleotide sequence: TGCAGCGTTGAAGCAGGTTCCGCAGCTAATGAAAAACTGTTTTTT. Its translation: CSVEAGSAANEKLFF.

The CDR3 region is CASSFEGRSYNEQFF. The CDR3 DNA reads TGTGCCAGCAGTTTCGAGGGACGTTCCTACAATGAGCAGTTCTTC. The chain couples TRBV2 to TRBJ2-1; D may match TRBD1 or TRBD2 (5 bases each). V was clipped by 5 bases and J by 1 base, with 12 bases between them. This CDR3 region has 15 residues. Germline V gene lookup returns CDR1 SNHLY and CDR2 FYNNEI.

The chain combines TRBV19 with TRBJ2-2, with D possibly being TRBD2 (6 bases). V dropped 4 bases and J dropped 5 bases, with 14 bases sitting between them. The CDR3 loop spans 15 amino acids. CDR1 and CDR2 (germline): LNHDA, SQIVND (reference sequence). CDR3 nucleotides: TGTGCCAGTAGTAGGGGGACGGAGGGAACCGGGGAGCTGTTTTTT. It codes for CASSRGTEGTGELFF.

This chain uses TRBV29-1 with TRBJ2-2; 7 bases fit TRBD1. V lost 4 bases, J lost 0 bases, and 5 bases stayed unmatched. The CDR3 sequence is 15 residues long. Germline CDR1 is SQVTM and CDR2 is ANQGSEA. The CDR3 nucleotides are TGCAGCGTTGGAGGACAGGCGGCGAACACCGGGGAGCTGTTTTTT. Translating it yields CSVGGQAANTGELFF.

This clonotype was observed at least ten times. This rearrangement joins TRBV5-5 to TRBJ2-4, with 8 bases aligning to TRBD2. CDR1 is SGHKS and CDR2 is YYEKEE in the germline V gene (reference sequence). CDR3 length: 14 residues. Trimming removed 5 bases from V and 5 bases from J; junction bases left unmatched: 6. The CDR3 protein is CASSYTGGENIQYF. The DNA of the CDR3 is TGTGCCAGCAGTTATACGGGGGGGGAAAACATTCAGTACTTC.

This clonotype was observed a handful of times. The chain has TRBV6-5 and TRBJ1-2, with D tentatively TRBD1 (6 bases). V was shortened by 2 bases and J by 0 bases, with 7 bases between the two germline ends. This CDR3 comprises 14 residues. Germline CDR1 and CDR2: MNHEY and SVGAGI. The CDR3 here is CASSYRTANYGYTF. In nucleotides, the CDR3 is TGTGCCAGCAGTTACCGGACAGCTAACTATGGCTACACCTTC.

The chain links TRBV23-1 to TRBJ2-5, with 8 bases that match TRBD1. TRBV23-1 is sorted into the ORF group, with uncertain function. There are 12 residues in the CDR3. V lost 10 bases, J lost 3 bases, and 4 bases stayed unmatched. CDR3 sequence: CATADREETQYF. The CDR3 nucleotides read TGCGCCACCGCGGACAGGGAAGAGACCCAGTACTTC.

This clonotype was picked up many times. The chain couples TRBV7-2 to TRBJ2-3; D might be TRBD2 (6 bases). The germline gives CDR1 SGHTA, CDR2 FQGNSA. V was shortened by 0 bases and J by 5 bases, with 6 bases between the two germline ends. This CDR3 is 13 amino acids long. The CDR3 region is CASSLAAGDTQYF. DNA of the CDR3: TGTGCCAGCAGCTTAGCAGCGGGAGATACGCAGTATTTT.

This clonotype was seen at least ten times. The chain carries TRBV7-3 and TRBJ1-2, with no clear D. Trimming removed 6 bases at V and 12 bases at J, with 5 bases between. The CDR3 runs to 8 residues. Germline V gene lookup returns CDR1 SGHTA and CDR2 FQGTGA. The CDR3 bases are TGTGCCAGCAGTCCCGACACCTTC. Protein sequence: CASSPDTF.

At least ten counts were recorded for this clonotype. CDR3 sequence: CASRTSFFEQFF. Here the CDR3 DNA reads TGTGCCAGTAGAACTAGCTTCTTTGAGCAGTTCTTC. The J gene is TRBJ2-1, the V gene TRBV19, with D maybe TRBD2 (6 bases). The CDR3 covers 12 residues. CDR1 and CDR2 (germline): LNHDA, SQIVND (reference sequence). The germline V and J ends were trimmed by 6 bases and 9 bases, with 12 bases remaining between them. The full variable domain, rest sourced from reference TRBV19 and TRBJ2-1, is DGGITQSPKYLFRKEGQNVTLSCEQNLNHDAMYWYRQDPGQGLRLIYYSQIVNDFQKGDIAEGYSVSREKKESFPLTVTSAQKNPTAFYLCASRTSFFEQFFGPGTRLTVL.

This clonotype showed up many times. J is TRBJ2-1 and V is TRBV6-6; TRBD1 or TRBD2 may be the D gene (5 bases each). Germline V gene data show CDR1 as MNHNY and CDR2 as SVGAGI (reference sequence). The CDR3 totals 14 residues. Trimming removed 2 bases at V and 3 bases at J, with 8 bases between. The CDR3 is CASSYRDGYNEQFF. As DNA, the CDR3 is TGTGCCAGCAGTTACCGGGACGGCTACAATGAGCAGTTCTTC.

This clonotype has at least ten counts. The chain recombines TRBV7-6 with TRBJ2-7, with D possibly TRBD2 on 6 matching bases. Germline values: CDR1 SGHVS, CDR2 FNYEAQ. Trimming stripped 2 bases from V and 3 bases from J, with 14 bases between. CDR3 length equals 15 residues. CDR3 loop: CASSLQSGTGYEQYF. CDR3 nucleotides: TGTGCCAGCAGCTTACAGTCCGGGACTGGCTACGAGCAGTACTTC. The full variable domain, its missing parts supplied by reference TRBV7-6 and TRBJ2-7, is GAGVSQSPRYKVTKRGQDVALRCDPISGHVSLYWYRQALGQGPEFLTYFNYEAQQDKSGLPNDRFSAERPEGSISTLTIQRTEQRDSAMYRCASSLQSGTGYEQYFGPGTRLTVT.